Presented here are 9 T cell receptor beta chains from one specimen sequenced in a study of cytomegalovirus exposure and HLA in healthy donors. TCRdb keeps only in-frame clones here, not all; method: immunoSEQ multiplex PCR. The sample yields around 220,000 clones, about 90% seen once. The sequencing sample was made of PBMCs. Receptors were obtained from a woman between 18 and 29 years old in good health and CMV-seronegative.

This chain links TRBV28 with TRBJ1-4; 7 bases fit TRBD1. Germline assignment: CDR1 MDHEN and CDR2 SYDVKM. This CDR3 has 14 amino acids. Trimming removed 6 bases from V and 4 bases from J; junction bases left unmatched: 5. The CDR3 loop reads CASREGQFNEKLFF. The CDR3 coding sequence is TGTGCCAGCAGGGAGGGACAGTTTAATGAAAAACTGTTTTTT.

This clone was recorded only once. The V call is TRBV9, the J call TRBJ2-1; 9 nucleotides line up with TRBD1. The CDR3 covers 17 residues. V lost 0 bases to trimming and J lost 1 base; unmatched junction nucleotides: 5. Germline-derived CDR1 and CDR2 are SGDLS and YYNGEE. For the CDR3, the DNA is TGTGCCAGCAGCGTAGCTACAGGGGGCGCGTCCTACAATGAGCAGTTCTTC. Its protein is CASSVATGGASYNEQFF. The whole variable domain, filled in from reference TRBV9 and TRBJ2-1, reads DSGVTQTPKHLITATGQRVTLRCSPRSGDLSVYWYQQSLDQGLQFLIQYYNGEERAKGNILERFSAQQFPDLHSELNLSSLELGDSALYFCASSVATGGASYNEQFFGPGTRLTVL.

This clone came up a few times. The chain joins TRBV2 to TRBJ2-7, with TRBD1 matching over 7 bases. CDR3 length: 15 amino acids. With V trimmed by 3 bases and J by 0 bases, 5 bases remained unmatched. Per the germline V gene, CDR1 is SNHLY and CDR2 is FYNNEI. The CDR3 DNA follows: TGTGCCAGCAGTGAGACAGGGTTGGGCTCCTACGAGCAGTACTTC. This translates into CASSETGLGSYEQYF. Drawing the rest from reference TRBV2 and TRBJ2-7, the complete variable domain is EPEVTQTPSHQVTQMGQEVILRCVPISNHLYFYWYRQILGQKVEFLVSFYNNEISEKSEIFDDQFSVERPDGSNFTLKIRSTKLEDSAMYFCASSETGLGSYEQYFGPGTRLTVT.

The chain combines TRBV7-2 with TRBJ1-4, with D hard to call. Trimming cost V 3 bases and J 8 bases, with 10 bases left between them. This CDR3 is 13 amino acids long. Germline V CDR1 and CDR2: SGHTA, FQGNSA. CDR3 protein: CASSFEPQEKLFF. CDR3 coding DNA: TGTGCCAGCAGCTTCGAACCACAGGAAAAACTGTTTTTT.

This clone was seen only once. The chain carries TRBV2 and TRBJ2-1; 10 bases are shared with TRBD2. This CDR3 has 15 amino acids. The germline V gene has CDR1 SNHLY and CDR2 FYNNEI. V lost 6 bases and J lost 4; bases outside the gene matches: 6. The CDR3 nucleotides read TGTGCCAGCAGCGAGCGGGAGGGCCAGTACAATGAGCAGTTCTTC. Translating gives CASSEREGQYNEQFF.

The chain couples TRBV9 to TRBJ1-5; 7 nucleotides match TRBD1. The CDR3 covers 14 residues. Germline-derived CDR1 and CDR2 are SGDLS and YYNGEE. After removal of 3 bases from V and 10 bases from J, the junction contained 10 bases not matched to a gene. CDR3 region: CASSARTGGFPQHF. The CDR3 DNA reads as TGTGCCAGCAGCGCCAGGACAGGCGGGTTCCCCCAGCATTTT.

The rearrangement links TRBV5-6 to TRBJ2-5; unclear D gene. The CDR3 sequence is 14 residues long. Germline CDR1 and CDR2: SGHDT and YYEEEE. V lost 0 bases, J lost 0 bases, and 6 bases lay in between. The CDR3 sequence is CASSLGQNQETQYF. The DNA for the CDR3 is TGTGCCAGCAGCTTGGGCCAGAACCAAGAGACCCAGTACTTC.

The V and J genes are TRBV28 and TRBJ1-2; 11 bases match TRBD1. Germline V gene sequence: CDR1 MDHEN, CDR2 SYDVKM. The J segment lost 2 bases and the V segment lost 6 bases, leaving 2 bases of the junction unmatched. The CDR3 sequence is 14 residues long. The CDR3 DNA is TGTGCCAGCAGACGGACAGGGGGCAACTATGGCTACACCTTC. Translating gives CASRRTGGNYGYTF.

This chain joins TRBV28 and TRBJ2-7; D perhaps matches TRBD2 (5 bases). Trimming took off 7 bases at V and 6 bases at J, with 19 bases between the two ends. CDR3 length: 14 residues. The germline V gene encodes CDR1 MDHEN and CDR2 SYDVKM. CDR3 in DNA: TGTGCCAGCAACCGAGCGGCCGCTCGAGGCGAGCAGTACTTC. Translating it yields CASNRAAARGEQYF.